This T cell receptor (beta chain) was captured by sequencing in a study of cytomegalovirus exposure and HLA in healthy donors. Of note for this clone: Its antigen remains unidentified. Other DNA sequences of this sample code for an identical CDR3.

Broader study findings: One later analysis reportedly identified an Asian-associated ancestry cluster that showed fewer N-insertions than the approximately 710-donor mean. Association of a missense DCLRE1C variant with TCR beta V- and J-gene trimming was reported in a later analysis.

CDR1 SGDLS and CDR2 YYNGEE come from the germline V gene. After removal of 0 bases from V and 6 bases from J, the junction contained 3 bases not matched to a gene. The CDR3 is 15 amino acids. The PCR made use of 60 Vbeta and 13 Jbeta primers. Generated by immunoSEQ multiplex PCR, the TCRdb table keeps only in-frame clones and is missing some. The top ten hold about 4.3% of the sample, which has under 110,000 clones, about 80% seen once. The receptor was isolated from a man aged 40-49 years in good health and CMV-seronegative. The V call is TRBV9, the J call TRBJ2-3; 11 bases match TRBD2. The sequenced sample consisted of PBMCs. The DNA of the CDR3 is TGTGCCAGCAGCGTAGTTAGCGGGGGGGCTGATACGCAGTATTTT. Translated, it gives CASSVVSGGADTQYF.